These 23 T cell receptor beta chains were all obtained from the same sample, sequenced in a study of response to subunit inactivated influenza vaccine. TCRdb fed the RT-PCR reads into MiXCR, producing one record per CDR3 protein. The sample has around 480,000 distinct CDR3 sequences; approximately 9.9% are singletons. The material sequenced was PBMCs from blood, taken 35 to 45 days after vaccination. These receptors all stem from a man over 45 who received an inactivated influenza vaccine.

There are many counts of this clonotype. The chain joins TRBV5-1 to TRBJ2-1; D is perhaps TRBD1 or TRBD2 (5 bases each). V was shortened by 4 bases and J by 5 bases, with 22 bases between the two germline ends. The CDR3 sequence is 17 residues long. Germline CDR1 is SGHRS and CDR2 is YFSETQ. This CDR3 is CASSRHWDRGLDNEQFF. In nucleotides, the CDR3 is TGCGCCAGCAGCCGTCATTGGGACCGAGGCCTAGACAATGAGCAGTTCTTC.

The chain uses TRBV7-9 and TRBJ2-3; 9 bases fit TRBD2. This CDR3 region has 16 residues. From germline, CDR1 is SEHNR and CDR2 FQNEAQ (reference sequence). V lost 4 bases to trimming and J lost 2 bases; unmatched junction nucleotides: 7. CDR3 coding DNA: TGTGCCAGCAGCTACACTAGCGGGTCAAACACAGATACGCAGTATTTT. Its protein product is CASSYTSGSNTDTQYF. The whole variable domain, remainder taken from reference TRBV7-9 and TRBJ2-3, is DTGVSQNPRHKITKRGQNVTFRCDPISEHNRLYWYRQTLGQGPEFLTYFQNEAQLEKSRLLSDRFSAERPKGSFSTLEIQRTEQGDSAMYLCASSYTSGSNTDTQYFGPGTRLTVL.

The CDR3 DNA sequence: TGTGCCAGCAGTCCCCCGTGGTTGAGAGCCAAAAACATTCAGTACTTC. This encodes CASSPPWLRAKNIQYF. The chain couples TRBV28 to TRBJ2-4; D unresolved. Deletions cut 5 bases from V and 0 bases from J, with 14 bases between. Germline values: CDR1 MDHEN, CDR2 SYDVKM. CDR3 length: 16 amino acids.

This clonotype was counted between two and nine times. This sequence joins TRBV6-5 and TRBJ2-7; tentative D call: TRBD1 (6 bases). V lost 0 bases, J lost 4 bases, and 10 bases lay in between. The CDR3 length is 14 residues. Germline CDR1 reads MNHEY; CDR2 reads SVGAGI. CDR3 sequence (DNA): TGTGCCAGCAGTTACTCACGGACAGCTTACGAGCAGTACTTC. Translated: CASSYSRTAYEQYF.

DNA for the CDR3: TGCAGCGTTTGGGACAGGTTGAACACTGAAGCTTTCTTT. Translated, it gives CSVWDRLNTEAFF. V and J are TRBV29-1 and TRBJ1-1; the match to TRBD1 covers 8 bases. Germline CDR1 reads SQVTM; CDR2 reads ANQGSEA. This CDR3 has 13 residues. The V gene end was trimmed by 5 bases and the J gene end by 0 bases; junction bases not matched to a gene: 2.

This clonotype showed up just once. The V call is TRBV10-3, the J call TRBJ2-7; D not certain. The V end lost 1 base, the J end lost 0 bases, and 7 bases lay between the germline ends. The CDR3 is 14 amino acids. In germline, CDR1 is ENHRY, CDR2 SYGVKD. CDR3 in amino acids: CAISELESSYEQYF. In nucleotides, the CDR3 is TGTGCCATCAGTGAGTTGGAGAGCTCCTACGAGCAGTACTTC.

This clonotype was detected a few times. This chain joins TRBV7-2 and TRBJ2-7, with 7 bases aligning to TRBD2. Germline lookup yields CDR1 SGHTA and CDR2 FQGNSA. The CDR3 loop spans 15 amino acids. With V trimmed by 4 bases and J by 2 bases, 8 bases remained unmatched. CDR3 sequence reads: CASSSRLAGTYEQYF. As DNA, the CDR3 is TGTGCCAGCAGCTCCCGACTAGCTGGAACCTACGAGCAGTACTTC.

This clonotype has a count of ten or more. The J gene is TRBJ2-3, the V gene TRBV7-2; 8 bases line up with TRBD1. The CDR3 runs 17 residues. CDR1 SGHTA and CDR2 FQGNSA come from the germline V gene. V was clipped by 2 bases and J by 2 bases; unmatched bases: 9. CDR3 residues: CASSLSPGQGSTDTQYF. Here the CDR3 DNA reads TGTGCCAGCAGCTTAAGCCCCGGACAGGGTTCCACAGATACGCAGTATTTT.

The CDR3 DNA sequence: TGCAGTGCTAGAGACCCCCGAGGTGGACAGGCAAACTACGAGCAGTACTTC. Amino acid sequence: CSARDPRGGQANYEQYF. The rearrangement links TRBV20-1 to TRBJ2-7; 7 positions agree with TRBD1. Losses at the gene ends were 0 bases for V and 3 bases for J; bases not matched to a gene: 14. The CDR3 spans 17 residues. The germline V gene encodes CDR1 DFQATT and CDR2 SNEGSKA (reference sequence).

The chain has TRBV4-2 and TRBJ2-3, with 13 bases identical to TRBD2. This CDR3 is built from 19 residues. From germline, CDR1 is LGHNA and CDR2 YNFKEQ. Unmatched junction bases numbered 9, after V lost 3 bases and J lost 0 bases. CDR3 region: CASSHPRTSGGASTDTQYF. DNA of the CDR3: TGTGCCAGCAGCCACCCTAGGACTAGCGGGGGCGCTAGCACAGATACGCAGTATTTT.

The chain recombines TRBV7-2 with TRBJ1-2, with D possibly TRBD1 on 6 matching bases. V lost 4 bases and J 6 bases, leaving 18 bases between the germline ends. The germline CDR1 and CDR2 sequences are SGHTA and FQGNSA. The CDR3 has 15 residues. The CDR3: CASSSARGELDGYTF. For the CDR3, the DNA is TGTGCCAGCAGCTCCGCAAGGGGGGAATTAGATGGCTACACCTTC.

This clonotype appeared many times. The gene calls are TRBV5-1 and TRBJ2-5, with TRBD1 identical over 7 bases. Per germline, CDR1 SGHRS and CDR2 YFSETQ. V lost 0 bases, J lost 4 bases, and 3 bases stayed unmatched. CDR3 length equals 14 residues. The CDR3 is CASSLGGTVETQYF. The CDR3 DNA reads TGCGCCAGCAGCTTGGGAGGGACAGTAGAGACCCAGTACTTC.

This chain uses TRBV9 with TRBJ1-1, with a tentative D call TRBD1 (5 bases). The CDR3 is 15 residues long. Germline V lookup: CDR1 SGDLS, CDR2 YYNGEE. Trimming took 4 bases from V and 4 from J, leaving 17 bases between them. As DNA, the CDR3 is TGTGCCAGCAGCCCATACTCCAGGGTTGCCACTGAAGCTTTCTTT. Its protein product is CASSPYSRVATEAFF.

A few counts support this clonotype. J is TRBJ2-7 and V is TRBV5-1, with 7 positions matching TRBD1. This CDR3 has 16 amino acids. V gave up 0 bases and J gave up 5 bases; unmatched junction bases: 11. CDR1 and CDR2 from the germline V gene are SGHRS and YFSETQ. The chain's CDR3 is CASSLAPDRISHEQYF. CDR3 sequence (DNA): TGCGCCAGCAGCTTGGCCCCGGACAGGATTTCCCACGAGCAGTACTTC.

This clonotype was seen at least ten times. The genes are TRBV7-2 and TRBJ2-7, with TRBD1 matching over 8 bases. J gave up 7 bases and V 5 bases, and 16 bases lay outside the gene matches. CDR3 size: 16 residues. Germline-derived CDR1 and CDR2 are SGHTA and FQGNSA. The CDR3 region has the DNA TGTGCCAGCAGCGTATTGGGGACAGGTCTTCCCTCGGAGCAGTACTTC. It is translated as CASSVLGTGLPSEQYF.

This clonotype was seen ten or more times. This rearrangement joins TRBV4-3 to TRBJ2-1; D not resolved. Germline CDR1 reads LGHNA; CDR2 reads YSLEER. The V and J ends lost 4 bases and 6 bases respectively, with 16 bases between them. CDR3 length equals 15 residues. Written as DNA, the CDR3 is TGCGCCAGCAGCCTCCCGGTCGACGGTCGCAATGAGCAGTTCTTC. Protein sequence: CASSLPVDGRNEQFF.

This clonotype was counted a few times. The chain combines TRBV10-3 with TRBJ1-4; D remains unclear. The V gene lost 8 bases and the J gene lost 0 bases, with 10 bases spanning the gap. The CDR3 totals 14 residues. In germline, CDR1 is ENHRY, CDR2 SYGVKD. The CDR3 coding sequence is TGTGCCATCGGCGCCAAGGCAACTAATGAAAAACTGTTTTTT. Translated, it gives CAIGAKATNEKLFF.

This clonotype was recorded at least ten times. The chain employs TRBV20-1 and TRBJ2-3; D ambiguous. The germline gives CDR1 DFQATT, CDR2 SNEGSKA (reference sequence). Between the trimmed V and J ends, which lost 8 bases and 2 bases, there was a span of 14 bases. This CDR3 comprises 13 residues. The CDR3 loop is CSSSDGSTDTQYF. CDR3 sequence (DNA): TGCAGTTCCAGCGACGGGTCCACAGATACGCAGTATTTT.

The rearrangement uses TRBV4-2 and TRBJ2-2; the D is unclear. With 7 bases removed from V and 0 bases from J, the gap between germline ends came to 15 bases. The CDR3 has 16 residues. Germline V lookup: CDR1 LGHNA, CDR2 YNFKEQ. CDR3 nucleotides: TGTGCCAGCACCCCGTTCGCAGGACCGAACACCGGGGAGCTGTTTTTT. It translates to CASTPFAGPNTGELFF.

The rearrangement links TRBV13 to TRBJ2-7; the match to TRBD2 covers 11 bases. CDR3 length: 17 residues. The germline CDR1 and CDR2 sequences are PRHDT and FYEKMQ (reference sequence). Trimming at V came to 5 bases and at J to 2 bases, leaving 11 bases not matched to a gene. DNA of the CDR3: TGTGCCAGCAGCCAGAGCCGATTTAGCGGGGGGGCCTACGAGCAGTACTTC. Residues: CASSQSRFSGGAYEQYF.

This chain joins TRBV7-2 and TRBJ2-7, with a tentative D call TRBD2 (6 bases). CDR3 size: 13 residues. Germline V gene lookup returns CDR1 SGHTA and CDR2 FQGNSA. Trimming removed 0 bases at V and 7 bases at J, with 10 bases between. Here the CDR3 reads CASSLAKGGEQYF. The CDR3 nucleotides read TGTGCCAGCAGCTTAGCGAAGGGAGGAGAGCAGTACTTC.

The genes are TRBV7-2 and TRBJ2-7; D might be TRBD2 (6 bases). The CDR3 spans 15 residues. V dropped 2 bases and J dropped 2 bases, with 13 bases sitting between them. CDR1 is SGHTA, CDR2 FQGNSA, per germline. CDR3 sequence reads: CASSLFNGSPYEQYF. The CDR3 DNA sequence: TGTGCCAGCAGCTTATTCAACGGGAGCCCCTACGAGCAGTACTTC.

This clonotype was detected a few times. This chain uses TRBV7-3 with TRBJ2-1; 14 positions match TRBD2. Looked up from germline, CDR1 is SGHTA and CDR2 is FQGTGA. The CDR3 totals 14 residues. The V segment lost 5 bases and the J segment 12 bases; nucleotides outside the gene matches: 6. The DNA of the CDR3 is TGTGCCAGCAGCCCGGGACTAGCGGGAGAGGCGCAGTTCTTC. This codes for CASSPGLAGEAQFF.